This TCR beta chain was found in a study of blood T cell repertoires in COVID-19. Study background: Samples of COVID-19 (acute and convalescent) were obtained from the United States, Italy and Spain.

Patients of the Seattle cohort, enrolled during active infection, were followed longitudinally. This CDR3 has 13 amino acids. V was shortened by 3 bases and J by 3 bases, with 9 bases between the two germline ends. Germline V gives CDR1 KGHSH, CDR2 LQKENI. Per the original methods: Nucleated cell counts were estimated from reference gene primer amplification. Some clones are missing from TCRdb's copy, which holds only in-frame ones; the method was immunoSEQ multiplex PCR. That table is the source of V, J and clone size, and D and trimming were worked out from the DNA. The sample yields 250,000 to 350,000 clones, about nine tenths seen once.

The receptor was isolated from a woman in her forties or fifties with COVID-19, enrolled during active disease. The sample consisted of peripheral blood. The gene calls are TRBV18 and TRBJ2-7; D perhaps matches TRBD1 (6 bases). CDR3 sequence (DNA): TGTGCCAGCTCACCCGGACAGATCTACGAGCAGTACTTC. It codes for CASSPGQIYEQYF.